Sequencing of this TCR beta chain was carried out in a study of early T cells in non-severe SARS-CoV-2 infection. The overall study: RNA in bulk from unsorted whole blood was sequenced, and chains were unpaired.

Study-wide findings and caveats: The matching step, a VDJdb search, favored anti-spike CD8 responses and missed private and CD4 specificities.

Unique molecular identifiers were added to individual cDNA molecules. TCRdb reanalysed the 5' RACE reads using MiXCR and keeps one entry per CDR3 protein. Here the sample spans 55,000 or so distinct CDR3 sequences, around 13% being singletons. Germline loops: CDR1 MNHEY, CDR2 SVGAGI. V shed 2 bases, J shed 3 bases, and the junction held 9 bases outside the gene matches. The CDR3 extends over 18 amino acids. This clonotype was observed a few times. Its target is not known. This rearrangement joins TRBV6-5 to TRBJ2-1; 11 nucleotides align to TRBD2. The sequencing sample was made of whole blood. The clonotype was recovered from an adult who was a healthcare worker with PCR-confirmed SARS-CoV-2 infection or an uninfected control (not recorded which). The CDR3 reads CASSYLLAGASFYNEQFF. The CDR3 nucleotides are TGTGCCAGCAGTTACCTACTAGCGGGGGCCTCTTTCTACAATGAGCAGTTCTTC.